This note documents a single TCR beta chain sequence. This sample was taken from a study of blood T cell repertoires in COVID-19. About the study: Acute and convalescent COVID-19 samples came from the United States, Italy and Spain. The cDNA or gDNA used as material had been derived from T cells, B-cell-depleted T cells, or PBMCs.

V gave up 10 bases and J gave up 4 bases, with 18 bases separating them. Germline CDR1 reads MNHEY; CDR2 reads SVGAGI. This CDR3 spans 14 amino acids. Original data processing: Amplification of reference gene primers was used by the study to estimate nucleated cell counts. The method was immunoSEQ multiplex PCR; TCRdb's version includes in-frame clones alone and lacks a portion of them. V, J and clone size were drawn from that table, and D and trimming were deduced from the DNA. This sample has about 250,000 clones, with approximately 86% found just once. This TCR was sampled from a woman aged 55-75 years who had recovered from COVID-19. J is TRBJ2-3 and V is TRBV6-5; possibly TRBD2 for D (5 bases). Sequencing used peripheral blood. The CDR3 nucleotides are TGTGCCACCAGGACTCCCAATATGGCAGATACGCAGTATTTT. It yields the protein CATRTPNMADTQYF.